This TCR beta chain emerged from a study of T cell responses to AZD1222 COVID-19 vaccine. Some clones are missing from TCRdb's copy, which holds only in-frame ones; the method was immunoSEQ multiplex PCR. This table holds roughly 140,000 clones, about nine tenths found once. This specimen was peripheral blood, taken on day 0 of AZD1222 vaccination. The sequence was obtained from an adult in good health.

Written as DNA, the CDR3 is TGCGCCAGCAGCTTGGTCCCAGGACCCGACTATGGCTACACCTTC. Translation gives CASSLVPGPDYGYTF. J is TRBJ1-2 and V is TRBV5-1; no definite D call. Germline CDR1 reads SGHRS; CDR2 reads YFSETQ. The CDR3 extends over 15 amino acids. The V end was cut by 0 bases, the J end by 3 bases, with 12 bases between. Based on the CDR3 plus reference TRBV5-1 and TRBJ1-2, the full variable domain is KAGVTQTPRYLIKTRGQQVTLSCSPISGHRSVSWYQQTPGQGLQFLFEYFSETQRNKGNFPGRFSGRQFSNSRSEMNVSTLELGDSALYLCASSLVPGPDYGYTFGSGTRLTVV.